This T cell receptor (beta chain) was found in a study of blood T cell repertoires in COVID-19. Study at large: Samples representing acute and convalescent COVID-19 were sourced from the United States, Italy and Spain. From T cells, B-cell-depleted T cells, or PBMCs came the material, which was cDNA or gDNA.

Germline V gives CDR1 SGHTS, CDR2 YDEGEE. Unmatched junction bases numbered 5, after V lost 2 bases and J lost 4 bases. This CDR3 has 15 amino acids. In the study's own analysis: Scientists estimated how many nucleated cells there were by amplifying reference gene primers. TCRdb's copy holds only in-frame clones and misses some; the assay was immunoSEQ multiplex PCR. V and J calls and clone size are given by that table; D and trimming were obtained from the DNA. The sample contains some 150,000 clones, roughly 87% of which appear only once. This receptor was obtained from a woman aged 55-69 years who had recovered from COVID-19. This rearrangement joins TRBV5-8 to TRBJ2-1, with 8 bases fitting TRBD2. Material: peripheral blood. In nucleotides, the CDR3 is TGTGCCAGCAGCTTACCGGGACTAGGATACAATGAGCAGTTCTTC. Its protein is CASSLPGLGYNEQFF.